This T cell receptor (beta chain) was retrieved from a study of TIL therapy for anti-PD-1-resistant metastatic lung cancer. Study information: Median tumor PD-L1 proportion score was about 5.9%. Most patients had lung adenocarcinoma. Study-wide results and caveats: Patients were highly selected, enriched for treatment-naive, never-smoker and oncogene-addicted cases.

Points on this clone: The antigen is unknown.

The CDR3 is 13 residues long. J gave up 5 bases and V 6 bases, and 6 bases lay outside the gene matches. Germline-derived CDR1 and CDR2 are MDHEN and SYDVKM. Time point of the sample: pre-treatment sample, taken before nivolumab and TIL therapy. Sequencing used immunoSEQ v3. TCRdb's table, derived via immunoSEQ multiplex PCR, lists solely in-frame clones and lacks some. The sample consists of about 19,000 clones, around 79% of them appearing once. The TCR sequence derives from a person aged 25 to 85 with non-small cell lung cancer. Specimen: blood, collected at baseline. The chain carries TRBV28 and TRBJ2-5, with 7 bases aligning to TRBD2. The CDR3 coding sequence is TGTGCCAGCAGACGGACTAGGGCGGAGACCCAGTACTTC. Residues: CASRRTRAETQYF.